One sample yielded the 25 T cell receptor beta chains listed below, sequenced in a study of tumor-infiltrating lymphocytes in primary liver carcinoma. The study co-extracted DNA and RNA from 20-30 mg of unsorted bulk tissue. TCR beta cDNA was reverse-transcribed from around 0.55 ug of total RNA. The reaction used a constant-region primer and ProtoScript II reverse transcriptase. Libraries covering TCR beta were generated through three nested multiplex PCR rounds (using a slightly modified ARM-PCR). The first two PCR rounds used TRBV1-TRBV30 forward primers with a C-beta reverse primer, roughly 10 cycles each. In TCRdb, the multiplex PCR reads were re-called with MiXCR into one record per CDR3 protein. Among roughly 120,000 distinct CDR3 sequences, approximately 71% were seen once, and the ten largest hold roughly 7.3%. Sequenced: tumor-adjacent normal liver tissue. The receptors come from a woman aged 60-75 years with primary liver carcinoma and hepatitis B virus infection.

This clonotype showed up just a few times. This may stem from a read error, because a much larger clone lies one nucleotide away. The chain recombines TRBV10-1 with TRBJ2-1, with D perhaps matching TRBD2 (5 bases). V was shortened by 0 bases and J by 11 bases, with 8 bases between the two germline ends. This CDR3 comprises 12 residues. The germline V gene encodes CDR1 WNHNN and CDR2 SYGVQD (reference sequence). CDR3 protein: CASSESIGKQFF. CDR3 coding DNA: TGCGCCAGCAGTGAGTCGATCGGGAAGCAGTTCTTC.

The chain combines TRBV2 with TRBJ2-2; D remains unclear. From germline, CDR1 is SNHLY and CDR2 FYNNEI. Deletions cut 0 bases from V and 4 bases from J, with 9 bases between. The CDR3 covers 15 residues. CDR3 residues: CASSEAGRVTGELFF. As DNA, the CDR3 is TGTGCCAGCAGTGAAGCTGGGCGAGTCACCGGGGAGCTGTTTTTT.

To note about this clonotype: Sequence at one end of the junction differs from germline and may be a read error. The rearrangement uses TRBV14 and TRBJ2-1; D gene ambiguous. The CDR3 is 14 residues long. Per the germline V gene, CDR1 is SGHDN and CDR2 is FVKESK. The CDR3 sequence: CARSQPSQYNEQFF. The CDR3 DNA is TGTGCCAGAAGCCAGCCCTCACAATACAATGAGCAGTTCTTC. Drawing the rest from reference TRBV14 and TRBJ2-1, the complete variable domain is EAGVTQFPSHSVIEKGQTVTLRCDPISGHDNLYWYRRVMGKEIKFLLHFVKESKQDESGMPNNRFLAERTGGTYSTLKVQPAELEDSGVYFCARSQPSQYNEQFFGPGTRLTVL.

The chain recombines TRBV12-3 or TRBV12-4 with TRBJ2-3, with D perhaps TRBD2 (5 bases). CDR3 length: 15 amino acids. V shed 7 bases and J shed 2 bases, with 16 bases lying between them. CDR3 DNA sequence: TGTGCCAGCATCCTAAGGACCGGGAACACAGATACGCAGTATTTT. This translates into CASILRTGNTDTQYF.

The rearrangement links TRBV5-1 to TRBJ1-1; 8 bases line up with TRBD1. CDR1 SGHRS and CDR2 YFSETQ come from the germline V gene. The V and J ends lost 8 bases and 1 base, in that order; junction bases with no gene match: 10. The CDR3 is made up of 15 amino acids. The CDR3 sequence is CARSPTGQGNTEAFF. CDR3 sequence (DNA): TGCGCCAGGAGCCCTACCGGACAGGGGAACACTGAAGCTTTCTTT.

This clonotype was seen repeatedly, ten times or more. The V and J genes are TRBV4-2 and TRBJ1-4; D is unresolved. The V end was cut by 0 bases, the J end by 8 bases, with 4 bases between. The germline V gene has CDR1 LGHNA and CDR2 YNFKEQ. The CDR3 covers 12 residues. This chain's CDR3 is CASSQDREKLFF. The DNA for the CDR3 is TGTGCCAGCAGCCAAGATAGGGAAAAACTGTTTTTT.

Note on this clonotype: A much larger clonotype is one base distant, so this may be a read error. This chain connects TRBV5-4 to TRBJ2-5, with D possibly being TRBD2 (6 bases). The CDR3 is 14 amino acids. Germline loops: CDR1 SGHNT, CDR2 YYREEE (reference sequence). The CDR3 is CANSLGGDQETQYF. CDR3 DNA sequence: TGTGCCAACAGCTTGGGGGGAGACCAAGAGACCCAGTACTTC.

As DNA, the CDR3 is TGTGCCACTTCAGCAGGGGGAAAAGGCTACTACGAGCAGTACTTC. This translates into CATSAGGKGYYEQYF. The rearrangement uses TRBV19 and TRBJ2-7; 7 positions agree with TRBD1. J was trimmed by 3 bases and V by 10 bases; bases with no gene match: 15. The CDR3 covers 15 residues. From germline, CDR1 is LNHDA and CDR2 SQIVND (reference sequence).

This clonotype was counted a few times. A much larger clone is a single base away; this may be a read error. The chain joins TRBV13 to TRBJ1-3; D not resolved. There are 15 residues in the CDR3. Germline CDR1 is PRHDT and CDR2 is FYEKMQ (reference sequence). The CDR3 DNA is TGTGTCAGCAGCTTAGATCGGGGTCCTGGAAACACCATATATTTT. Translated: CVSSLDRGPGNTIYF. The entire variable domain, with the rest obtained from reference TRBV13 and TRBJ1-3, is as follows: AAGVIQSPRHLIKEKRETATLKCYPIPRHDTVYWYQQGPGQDPQFLISFYEKMQSDKGSIPDRFSAQQFSDYHSELNMSSLELGDSALYFCVSSLDRGPGNTIYFGEGSWLTVV.

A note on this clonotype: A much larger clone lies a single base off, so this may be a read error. The CDR3 loop reads CASSPLEAASYKEQFF. CDR3 nucleotides: TGTGCCAGCAGTCCACTCGAGGCGGCATCCTACAAAGAGCAGTTCTTC. The chain couples TRBV28 to TRBJ2-1, with unresolved D. The CDR3 is made up of 16 amino acids. The germline CDR1 and CDR2 sequences are MDHEN and SYDVKM.

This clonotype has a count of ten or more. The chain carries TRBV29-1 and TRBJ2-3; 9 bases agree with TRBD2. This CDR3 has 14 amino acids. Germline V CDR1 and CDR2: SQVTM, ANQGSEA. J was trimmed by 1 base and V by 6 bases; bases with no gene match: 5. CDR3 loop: CSVGLAGGTDTQYF. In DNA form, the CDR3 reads TGCAGCGTGGGATTAGCGGGAGGCACAGATACGCAGTATTTT.

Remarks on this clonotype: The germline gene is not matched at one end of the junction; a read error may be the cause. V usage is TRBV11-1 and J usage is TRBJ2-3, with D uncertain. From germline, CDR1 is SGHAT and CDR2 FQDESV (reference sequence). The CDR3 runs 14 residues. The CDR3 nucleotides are TGTGCCACCAACTTAAGGCAACGTGCGGATGCGTCTCACTTT. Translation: CATNLRQRADASHF.

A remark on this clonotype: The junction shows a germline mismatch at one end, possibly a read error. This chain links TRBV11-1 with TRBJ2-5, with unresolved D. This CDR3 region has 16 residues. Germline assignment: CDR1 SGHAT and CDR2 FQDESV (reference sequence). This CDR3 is CAISLGMDASPETQYF. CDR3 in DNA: TGTGCCATCAGCTTAGGAATGGACGCCTCACCAGAGACCCAGTACTTC.

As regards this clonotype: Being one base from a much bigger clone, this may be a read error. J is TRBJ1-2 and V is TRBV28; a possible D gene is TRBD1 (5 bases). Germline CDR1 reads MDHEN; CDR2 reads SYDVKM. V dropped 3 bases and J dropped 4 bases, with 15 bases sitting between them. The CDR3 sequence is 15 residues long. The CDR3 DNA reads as TGTGCCAGCAGTTTGGGGCGGACGTCTAGCTATGGCTACACCTTC. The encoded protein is CASSLGRTSSYGYTF.

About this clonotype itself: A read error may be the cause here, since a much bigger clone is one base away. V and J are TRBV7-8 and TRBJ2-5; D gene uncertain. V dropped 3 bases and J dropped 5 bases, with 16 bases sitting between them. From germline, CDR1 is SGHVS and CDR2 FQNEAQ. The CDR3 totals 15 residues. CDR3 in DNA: TGTGCCAGCAGCTTTTGTAACAGCTGCTGGGAGACCCAGTACTTC. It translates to CASSFCNSCWETQYF.

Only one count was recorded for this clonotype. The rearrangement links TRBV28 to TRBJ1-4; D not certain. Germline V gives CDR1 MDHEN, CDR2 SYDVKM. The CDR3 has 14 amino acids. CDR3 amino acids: CTSSLGGRNEKLFF. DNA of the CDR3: TGTACTAGCAGTTTGGGAGGGCGCAATGAAAAACTGTTTTTT.

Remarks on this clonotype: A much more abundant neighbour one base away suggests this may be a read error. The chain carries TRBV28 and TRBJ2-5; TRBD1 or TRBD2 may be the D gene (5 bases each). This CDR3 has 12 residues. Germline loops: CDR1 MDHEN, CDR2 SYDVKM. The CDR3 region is CASTIRGETLYF. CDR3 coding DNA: TGTGCCAGCACTATTCGAGGGGAGACCCTGTACTTC.

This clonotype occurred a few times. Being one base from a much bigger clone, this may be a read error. CDR3 amino acids: CAISDSSGQGVLDTQYF. The CDR3 nucleotides read TGTGCCATCAGTGATTCCTCGGGACAGGGGGTTTTGGATACGCAGTATTTT. The chain has TRBV6-1 and TRBJ2-3, with 11 bases aligning to TRBD1. In germline, CDR1 is MNHNS, CDR2 SASEGT. The CDR3 covers 17 residues.

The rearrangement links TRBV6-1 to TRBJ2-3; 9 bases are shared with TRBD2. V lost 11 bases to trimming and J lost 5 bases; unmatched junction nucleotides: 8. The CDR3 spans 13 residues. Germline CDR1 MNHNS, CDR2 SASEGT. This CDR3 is CAGNQTSGDTQYF. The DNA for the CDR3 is TGTGCCGGCAATCAGACTAGCGGAGATACGCAGTATTTT.

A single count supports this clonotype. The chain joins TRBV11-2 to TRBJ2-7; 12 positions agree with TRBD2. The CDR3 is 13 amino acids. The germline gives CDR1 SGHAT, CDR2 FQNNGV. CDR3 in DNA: TGTACCAACAGCTTAAAGACTAGCGGGAGACCGTACTTC. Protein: CTNSLKTSGRPYF.

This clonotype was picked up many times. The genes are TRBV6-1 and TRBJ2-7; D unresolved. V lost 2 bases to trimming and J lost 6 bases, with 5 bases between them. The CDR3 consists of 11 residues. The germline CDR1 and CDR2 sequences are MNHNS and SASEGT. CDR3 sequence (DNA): TGTGCCAGCAGTGAATCTCGCGAGCAGTACTTC. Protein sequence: CASSESREQYF.

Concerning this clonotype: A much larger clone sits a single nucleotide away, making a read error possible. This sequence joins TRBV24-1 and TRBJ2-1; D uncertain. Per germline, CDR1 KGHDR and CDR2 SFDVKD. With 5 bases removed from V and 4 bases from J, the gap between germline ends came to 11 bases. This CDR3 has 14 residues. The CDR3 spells CATSAVDGYNEQFF. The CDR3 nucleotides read TGTGCCACCAGTGCCGTGGACGGTTACAATGAGCAGTTCTTC.

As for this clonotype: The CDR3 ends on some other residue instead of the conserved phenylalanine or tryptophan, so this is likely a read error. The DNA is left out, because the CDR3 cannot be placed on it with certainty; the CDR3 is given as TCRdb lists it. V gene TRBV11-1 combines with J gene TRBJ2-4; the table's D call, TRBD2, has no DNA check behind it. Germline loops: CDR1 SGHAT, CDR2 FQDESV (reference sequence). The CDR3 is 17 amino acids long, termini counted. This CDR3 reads CASSSRRTSGDKNIQYL.

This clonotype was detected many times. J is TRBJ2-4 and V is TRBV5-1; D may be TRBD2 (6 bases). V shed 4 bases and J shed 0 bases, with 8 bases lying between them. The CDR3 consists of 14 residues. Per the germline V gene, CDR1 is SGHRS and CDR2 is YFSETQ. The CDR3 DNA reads TGCGCCAGCAGCCCGGGACTAGCCAAAAACATTCAGTACTTC. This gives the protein CASSPGLAKNIQYF.

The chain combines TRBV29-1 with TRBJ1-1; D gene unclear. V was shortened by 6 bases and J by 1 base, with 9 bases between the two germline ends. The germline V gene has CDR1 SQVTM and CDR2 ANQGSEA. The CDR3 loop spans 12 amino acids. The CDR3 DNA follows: TGCAGCGTCTCCCTGTCGAACACTGAAGCTTTCTTT. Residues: CSVSLSNTEAFF.